A single sample gave rise to the 11 T cell receptor beta chains below, sequenced in a study of OX40 agonist ivuxolimab in advanced cancers. Library prep was done by the immunoSEQ multiplex PCR assay. TCRdb's version of the immuneACCESS table is confined to in-frame rearrangements and falls short of the full clone set. An unresolved V gene accounts for under half of the shortfall where checked; the remainder is of unknown origin. Present in this sample are around 64,000 clones, 80% of which were seen just once. The ten largest account for more than 1% of the sample. The material sequenced was CD4+ or CD8+ T cells sorted from blood, taken in a trial of the OX40 agonist ivuxolimab. These receptors were obtained from an adult with an advanced solid tumor such as melanoma, head and neck, liver or kidney cancer.

This clone was counted a few times. The CDR3 here is CASRPPGLESYNEQFF. The DNA of the CDR3 is TGCGCCAGCAGACCTCCGGGACTAGAGAGTTACAATGAGCAGTTCTTC. The chain is built from TRBV10-2 and TRBJ2-1; 8 nucleotides line up with TRBD2. J gave up 4 bases and V 6 bases, and 11 bases lay outside the gene matches. CDR3 length: 16 residues. Germline CDR1 is WSHSY and CDR2 is SAAADI.

The J gene is TRBJ1-5, the V gene TRBV6-5, with D tentatively TRBD1 (5 bases). Germline loops: CDR1 MNHEY, CDR2 SVGAGI. V was cut by 2 bases and J by 7 bases, with 9 bases left in between. This CDR3 is 13 amino acids long. The CDR3 is CASSYTKGQPQHF. The CDR3 DNA reads TGTGCCAGCAGTTACACGAAGGGGCAGCCCCAGCATTTT.

This clone was counted a few times. The chain couples TRBV6-1 to TRBJ1-4, with TRBD1 matching 8 bases. CDR1 is MNHNS, CDR2 SASEGT, per germline. The CDR3 spans 15 residues. V lost 8 bases, J lost 6 bases, and 11 bases stayed unmatched. DNA for the CDR3: TGTGCCAGCGGCACAGGACAGGGTTTTGATGAAAAACTGTTTTTT. Its protein is CASGTGQGFDEKLFF.

V usage is TRBV6-1 and J usage is TRBJ1-5; no clear D gene. The germline CDR1 and CDR2 sequences are MNHNS and SASEGT. V lost 10 bases to trimming and J lost 0 bases, with 10 bases between them. This CDR3 region has 13 residues. CDR3 sequence reads: CATDWGSNQPQHF. In DNA form, the CDR3 reads TGTGCCACTGATTGGGGTAGCAATCAGCCCCAGCATTTT.

The chain joins TRBV10-3 to TRBJ1-1, with D tentatively TRBD1 (6 bases). V lost 10 bases to trimming and J lost 0 bases, with 12 bases between them. The CDR3 has 13 amino acids. Germline V gene data show CDR1 as ENHRY and CDR2 as SYGVKD. In DNA, the CDR3 is TGTGCCACCTTGACAGGAGTGAACACTGAAGCTTTCTTT. Amino acids: CATLTGVNTEAFF.

V and J are TRBV19 and TRBJ2-1, with 9 bases fitting TRBD1. V trimming: 8 bases; J trimming: 8 bases; junction bases outside the gene matches: 13. The CDR3 length is 15 residues. Germline CDR1 LNHDA, CDR2 SQIVND (reference sequence). CDR3 amino acids: CASSGLQGAIDEQFF. CDR3 DNA: TGTGCCAGTTCCGGGCTACAGGGGGCTATCGATGAGCAGTTCTTC.

In regard to this clone: Other DNA sequences in this specimen translate into the identical CDR3. The chain links TRBV27 to TRBJ1-5; D not certain. Germline V gene sequence: CDR1 MNHEY, CDR2 SMNVEV (reference sequence). The V end was cut by 3 bases, the J end by 2 bases, with 5 bases between. This CDR3 is 13 amino acids long. CDR3 DNA: TGTGCCAGCAGTTTCGTCGGCAATCAGCCCCAGCATTTT. It yields the protein CASSFVGNQPQHF.

This clone was counted only a few times. The chain links TRBV7-9 to TRBJ2-6; D unresolved. Trimming took off 8 bases at V and 0 bases at J, with 8 bases between the two ends. This CDR3 is built from 14 residues. CDR1 is SEHNR and CDR2 is FQNEAQ in the germline V gene (reference sequence). DNA for the CDR3: TGTGCCAGCGTCCCGCGCTCTGGGGCCAACGTCCTGACTTTC. Its translation is CASVPRSGANVLTF.

The chain is built from TRBV9 and TRBJ2-7; 7 nucleotides match TRBD1. Germline CDR1 reads SGDLS; CDR2 reads YYNGEE. The ends lost 4 bases at V and 5 bases at J; junction bases unmatched: 12. This CDR3 is 15 amino acids long. CDR3 DNA sequence: TGTGCCAGCAGCCCCCGGTCACGAGGGGGCGACGAGCAGTACTTC. Protein: CASSPRSRGGDEQYF.

The gene calls are TRBV9 and TRBJ2-1; D ambiguous. CDR1 and CDR2 (germline): SGDLS, YYNGEE. The CDR3 runs to 15 residues. The V and J ends lost 3 bases and 7 bases respectively, with 17 bases between them. As DNA, the CDR3 is TGTGCCAGCAGCGCTTCTTTGGTGCCTATGAATGAGCAGTTCTTC. Translating gives CASSASLVPMNEQFF.

This chain uses TRBV7-2 with TRBJ2-5, with D unresolved. The CDR3 is 15 amino acids. CDR1 is SGHTA, CDR2 FQGNSA, per germline. V was clipped by 5 bases and J by 1 base, with 14 bases between them. In nucleotides, the CDR3 is TGTGCCAGCAGCCCCATAAAGCAGGTCCAAGAGACCCAGTACTTC. It yields the protein CASSPIKQVQETQYF.